A selection of T cell receptor beta chains follows, all from one sample in a study of T and B cells in COVID-19 patients. A single record per CDR3 protein comes from TCRdb applying MiXCR to the multiplex PCR reads. The sample comprises about 23,000 distinct CDR3 sequences, about 32% of which are singletons, and about 2.8% rests with the top ten. Material: blood. These receptors all stem from a human donor who had recovered from COVID-19. Each CDR3 is given with its conserved first and last residue. Each record gives: CDR3 protein, CDR3 DNA, V gene, J gene, clone size, D gene, CDR3 length. D genes are given only for firm matches. Not all rows give a size; the values are once, few, many and, for expanded clones, a class.

cdr3_aa: CASSFSENYGYTF; cdr3_nt: TGTGCCAGTAGTTTCTCCGAGAACTATGGCTACACCTTC; v_call: TRBV19; j_call: TRBJ1-2; clone_size: -; d_call: -; cdr3_length: 13
cdr3_aa: CSVEGLAKNIQYF; cdr3_nt: TGCAGCGTTGAAGGACTAGCCAAAAACATTCAGTACTTC; v_call: TRBV29-1; j_call: TRBJ2-4; clone_size: medium-sized; d_call: -; cdr3_length: 13
cdr3_aa: CASSYSSQETQYF; cdr3_nt: TGTGCCAGCAGTTACTCCTCCCAAGAGACCCAGTACTTC; v_call: TRBV6-5; j_call: TRBJ2-5; clone_size: -; d_call: -; cdr3_length: 13
cdr3_aa: CASSRAGGRYNEQFF; cdr3_nt: TGTGCCAGCAGTCGAGCGGGGGGGCGCTACAATGAGCAGTTCTTC; v_call: TRBV6-1; j_call: TRBJ2-1; clone_size: few; d_call: TRBD2; cdr3_length: 15
cdr3_aa: CSVRAGAYNEQFF; cdr3_nt: TGCAGCGTCCGAGCGGGGGCCTACAATGAGCAGTTCTTC; v_call: TRBV29-1; j_call: TRBJ2-1; clone_size: -; d_call: TRBD2; cdr3_length: 13
cdr3_aa: CSARDYGYTF; cdr3_nt: TGCAGTGCTAGAGACTATGGCTACACCTTC; v_call: TRBV20-1; j_call: TRBJ1-2; clone_size: -; d_call: -; cdr3_length: 10
cdr3_aa: CASSLAGARQPQHF; cdr3_nt: TGTGCCAGCAGCTTAGCGGGGGCTCGTCAGCCCCAGCATTTT; v_call: TRBV27; j_call: TRBJ1-5; clone_size: -; d_call: -; cdr3_length: 14
cdr3_aa: CASTQRGGIYEQYF; cdr3_nt: TGTGCCAGTACCCAGAGGGGAGGGATCTACGAGCAGTACTTC; v_call: TRBV19; j_call: TRBJ2-7; clone_size: few; d_call: TRBD2; cdr3_length: 14
cdr3_aa: CASRAVGYGYTF; cdr3_nt: TGCGCCAGCAGAGCGGTAGGGTATGGCTACACCTTC; v_call: TRBV5-1; j_call: TRBJ1-2; clone_size: few; d_call: -; cdr3_length: 12
cdr3_aa: CASSLSGLPYEQYF; cdr3_nt: TGTGCCAGCAGCTTGTCGGGATTACCCTACGAGCAGTACTTC; v_call: TRBV5-6; j_call: TRBJ2-7; clone_size: many; d_call: -; cdr3_length: 14
cdr3_aa: CAITQSVGEQFF; cdr3_nt: TGTGCCATCACCCAATCAGTAGGGGAGCAGTTCTTC; v_call: TRBV10-3; j_call: TRBJ2-1; clone_size: few; d_call: -; cdr3_length: 12
cdr3_aa: CASSDSTRVNSGNTIYF; cdr3_nt: TGTGCCAGCAGTGACTCAACCAGGGTAAACTCTGGAAACACCATATATTTT; v_call: TRBV6-4; j_call: TRBJ1-3; clone_size: -; d_call: -; cdr3_length: 17
cdr3_aa: CASSYDRGPTEAFF; cdr3_nt: TGTGCCAGCAGTTACGACAGGGGGCCCACCGAAGCTTTCTTT; v_call: TRBV6-5; j_call: TRBJ1-1; clone_size: few; d_call: TRBD1; cdr3_length: 14
cdr3_aa: CASTADGSEAFF; cdr3_nt: TGTGCCAGCACCGCGGACGGATCGGAAGCTTTCTTT; v_call: TRBV5-5; j_call: TRBJ1-1; clone_size: few; d_call: -; cdr3_length: 12
cdr3_aa: CASTPPWRSPRDTEAFF; cdr3_nt: TGTGCCAGTACCCCGCCCTGGAGAAGCCCAAGGGACACTGAAGCTTTCTTT; v_call: TRBV19; j_call: TRBJ1-1; clone_size: -; d_call: -; cdr3_length: 17
cdr3_aa: CAWSAELGGTDTQYF; cdr3_nt: TGTGCCTGGAGCGCGGAGCTCGGGGGCACAGATACGCAGTATTTT; v_call: TRBV30; j_call: TRBJ2-3; clone_size: few; d_call: -; cdr3_length: 15
cdr3_aa: CSLRRGSTDTQYF; cdr3_nt: TGCAGTCTACGACGGGGGAGCACAGATACGCAGTATTTT; v_call: TRBV29-1; j_call: TRBJ2-3; clone_size: medium-sized; d_call: -; cdr3_length: 13
cdr3_aa: CSVEDSRRTVNTEAFF; cdr3_nt: TGCAGCGTTGAGGACAGTCGTCGGACGGTGAACACTGAAGCTTTCTTT; v_call: TRBV29-1; j_call: TRBJ1-1; clone_size: -; d_call: -; cdr3_length: 16
cdr3_aa: CAISGRQVGTEAFF; cdr3_nt: TGTGCCATCAGTGGACGACAGGTGGGCACTGAAGCTTTCTTT; v_call: TRBV10-3; j_call: TRBJ1-1; clone_size: few; d_call: -; cdr3_length: 14
cdr3_aa: CASSLGGQSYEQYF; cdr3_nt: TGTGCCAGCAGCTTGGGGGGACAGTCCTACGAGCAGTACTTC; v_call: TRBV7-2; j_call: TRBJ2-7; clone_size: -; d_call: -; cdr3_length: 14
cdr3_aa: CASSLDGRGPTDEQFF; cdr3_nt: TGCGCCAGCAGCTTGGATGGCAGGGGCCCTACTGATGAGCAGTTCTTC; v_call: TRBV5-1; j_call: TRBJ2-1; clone_size: -; d_call: -; cdr3_length: 16
cdr3_aa: CASSAGLAGGTDTQYF; cdr3_nt: TGCGCCAGCAGCGCGGGACTAGCGGGGGGCACAGATACGCAGTATTTT; v_call: TRBV5-1; j_call: TRBJ2-3; clone_size: -; d_call: TRBD2; cdr3_length: 16
cdr3_aa: CASSSQTGDEGETQYF; cdr3_nt: TGTGCCAGCAGTTCTCAGACAGGCGACGAAGGGGAGACCCAGTACTTC; v_call: TRBV27; j_call: TRBJ2-5; clone_size: few; d_call: -; cdr3_length: 16
cdr3_aa: CASSRGQDYQPQHF; cdr3_nt: TGTGCCAGCAGTCGAGGACAGGATTATCAGCCCCAGCATTTT; v_call: TRBV12-3/TRBV12-4; j_call: TRBJ1-5; clone_size: few; d_call: TRBD1; cdr3_length: 14
cdr3_aa: CSAKLWPGNTIYF; cdr3_nt: TGCAGTGCTAAACTATGGCCTGGAAACACCATATATTTT; v_call: TRBV20-1; j_call: TRBJ1-3; clone_size: -; d_call: -; cdr3_length: 13
cdr3_aa: CASSFRQGAFF; cdr3_nt: TGTGCCAGCAGTTTCCGACAGGGAGCTTTCTTT; v_call: TRBV12-3/TRBV12-4; j_call: TRBJ1-1; clone_size: few; d_call: TRBD1; cdr3_length: 11
cdr3_aa: CASITRGRPGNTIYF; cdr3_nt: TGCGCCAGCATAACCAGGGGCCGGCCTGGAAACACCATATATTTT; v_call: TRBV10-1; j_call: TRBJ1-3; clone_size: -; d_call: -; cdr3_length: 15
cdr3_aa: CASMGSYEQYF; cdr3_nt: TGTGCCAGCATGGGGTCCTACGAGCAGTACTTC; v_call: TRBV6-5; j_call: TRBJ2-7; clone_size: few; d_call: -; cdr3_length: 11
cdr3_aa: CASSFLTRYGYTF; cdr3_nt: TGTGCCAGCAGTTTTCTGACAAGATATGGCTACACCTTC; v_call: TRBV12-3/TRBV12-4; j_call: TRBJ1-2; clone_size: few; d_call: -; cdr3_length: 13
cdr3_aa: CASSFRQESSYNEQFF; cdr3_nt: TGTGCCAGCTCATTCCGACAGGAGAGCTCCTACAATGAGCAGTTCTTC; v_call: TRBV18; j_call: TRBJ2-1; clone_size: -; d_call: -; cdr3_length: 16
cdr3_aa: CSVGSVSYEQYF; cdr3_nt: TGCAGCGTTGGTAGCGTCTCCTACGAGCAGTACTTC; v_call: TRBV29-1; j_call: TRBJ2-7; clone_size: medium-sized; d_call: -; cdr3_length: 12
cdr3_aa: CASTVAGEETQYF; cdr3_nt: TGCGCCAGCACCGTAGCGGGAGAAGAGACCCAGTACTTC; v_call: TRBV5-1; j_call: TRBJ2-5; clone_size: -; d_call: TRBD2; cdr3_length: 13
cdr3_aa: CAWSVRGGTDTQYF; cdr3_nt: TGTGCCTGGAGTGTACGAGGGGGCACAGATACGCAGTATTTT; v_call: TRBV30; j_call: TRBJ2-3; clone_size: -; d_call: -; cdr3_length: 14
cdr3_aa: CASSLFDVGYEQYF; cdr3_nt: TGTGCCAGCAGCTTATTCGACGTGGGTTACGAGCAGTACTTC; v_call: TRBV11-1; j_call: TRBJ2-7; clone_size: medium-sized; d_call: -; cdr3_length: 14
cdr3_aa: CAISRGVENYGYTF; cdr3_nt: TGTGCCATCAGTCGGGGGGTGGAGAACTATGGCTACACCTTC; v_call: TRBV10-3; j_call: TRBJ1-2; clone_size: -; d_call: -; cdr3_length: 14
cdr3_aa: CASSPADRGRQETQYF; cdr3_nt: TGTGCCAGCTCACCGGCGGACAGGGGGCGTCAAGAGACCCAGTACTTC; v_call: TRBV18; j_call: TRBJ2-5; clone_size: -; d_call: TRBD1; cdr3_length: 16
cdr3_aa: CSVGRIARYNEQFF; cdr3_nt: TGCAGCGTTGGTAGAATAGCACGATACAATGAGCAGTTCTTC; v_call: TRBV29-1; j_call: TRBJ2-1; clone_size: medium-sized; d_call: -; cdr3_length: 14
cdr3_aa: CASSYSGQSSGNTIYF; cdr3_nt: TGTGCCAGCAGTTACTCCGGACAGAGCTCTGGAAACACCATATATTTT; v_call: TRBV6-5; j_call: TRBJ1-3; clone_size: few; d_call: -; cdr3_length: 16
cdr3_aa: CASSPRASGSPYEQYF; cdr3_nt: TGTGCCAGCAGCCCTAGGGCTAGCGGGAGCCCATACGAGCAGTACTTC; v_call: TRBV14; j_call: TRBJ2-7; clone_size: -; d_call: TRBD2; cdr3_length: 16
cdr3_aa: CASSPDSAAGNTIYF; cdr3_nt: TGTGCCAGCTCACCAGACTCGGCAGCTGGAAACACCATATATTTT; v_call: TRBV18; j_call: TRBJ1-3; clone_size: -; d_call: -; cdr3_length: 15
cdr3_aa: CASSLLASPGGGELFF; cdr3_nt: TGTGCCAGCAGTTTATTGGCTAGCCCAGGCGGCGGGGAGCTGTTTTTT; v_call: TRBV27; j_call: TRBJ2-2; clone_size: many; d_call: -; cdr3_length: 16
cdr3_aa: CASSYGGSGANVLTF; cdr3_nt: TGTGCCAGCAGTTATGGCGGCTCTGGGGCCAACGTCCTGACTTTC; v_call: TRBV6-6; j_call: TRBJ2-6; clone_size: -; d_call: -; cdr3_length: 15
cdr3_aa: CASSPGTGVSSYEQYF; cdr3_nt: TGTGCCAGTAGTCCCGGGACAGGGGTCAGCTCCTACGAGCAGTACTTC; v_call: TRBV19; j_call: TRBJ2-7; clone_size: few; d_call: TRBD1; cdr3_length: 16
cdr3_aa: CASSSRQGKNTEAFF; cdr3_nt: TGTGCCAGCAGTTCCCGACAGGGGAAGAACACTGAAGCTTTCTTT; v_call: TRBV5-6; j_call: TRBJ1-1; clone_size: few; d_call: TRBD1; cdr3_length: 15
cdr3_aa: CASSLGGNLMGLNEQFF; cdr3_nt: TGTGCCAGCAGCTTAGGTGGAAACCTCATGGGCCTCAATGAGCAGTTCTTC; v_call: TRBV7-6; j_call: TRBJ2-1; clone_size: -; d_call: -; cdr3_length: 17